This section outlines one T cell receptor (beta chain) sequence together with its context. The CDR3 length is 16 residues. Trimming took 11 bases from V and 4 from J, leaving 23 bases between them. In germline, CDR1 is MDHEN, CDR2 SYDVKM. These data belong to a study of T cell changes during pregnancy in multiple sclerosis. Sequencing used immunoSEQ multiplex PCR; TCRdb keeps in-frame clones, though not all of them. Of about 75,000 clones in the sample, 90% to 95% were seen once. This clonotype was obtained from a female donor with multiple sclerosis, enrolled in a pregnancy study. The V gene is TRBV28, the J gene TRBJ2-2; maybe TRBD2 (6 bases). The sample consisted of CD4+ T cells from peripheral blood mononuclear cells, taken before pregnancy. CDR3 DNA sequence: TGTGCCGGCGGGGAACTAAGGGCCCGGTCCACCGGGGAGCTGTTTTTT. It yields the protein CAGGELRARSTGELFF. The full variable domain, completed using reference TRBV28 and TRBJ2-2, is DVKVTQSSRYLVKRTGEKVFLECVQDMDHENMFWYRQDPGLGLRLIYFSYDVKMKEKGDIPEGYSVSREKKERFSLILESASTNQTSMYLCAGGELRARSTGELFFGEGSRLTVL.